The rows below give T cell receptor beta chains drawn from one sample of a study of regulatory T cells in long-lasting Graves disease. TCRdb reanalysed the multiplex PCR reads using MiXCR and keeps one entry per CDR3 protein. The sample shows roughly 700,000 distinct CDR3 sequences, around 30% of them seen only once. The sequencing used peripheral blood mononuclear cells (PBMCs), collected when the disease was refractory, from a patient treated with antithyroid drugs. These receptors all come from a female donor with Graves disease. The conserved cysteine and the conserved F or W are not part of the CDR3 here. Clone size is not always given. Where it is, it says once, few, many or a class for expanded clones.

TRBV28 | many | ASLRDRNYGYT
TRBV12-3/TRBV12-4 | NA | ASNPRLVSSYEQY
TRBV7-9 | NA | ASSLEGRGQPQH
TRBV29-1 | NA | SVNGVGQGLYEQY
TRBV6-1 | many | ASSEAHNINTEAF
TRBV15 | few | ATSRDTGVQPQH
TRBV5-1 | NA | ASSLDTGAINGAF
TRBV5-5 | NA | ASSPGFGEQY
TRBV11-2 | many | ASSQRDRGRYEQY
TRBV11-2 | NA | ASSLTGANPAELF
TRBV7-2 | few | ASSTQGAPGYT
TRBV28 | many | ASSLSHYEQY
TRBV29-1 | NA | SVEGLDGAAYGYT
TRBV25-1 | NA | ASRIGGAYSPLH
TRBV25-1 | once | ASSVSQGNYNSPLH